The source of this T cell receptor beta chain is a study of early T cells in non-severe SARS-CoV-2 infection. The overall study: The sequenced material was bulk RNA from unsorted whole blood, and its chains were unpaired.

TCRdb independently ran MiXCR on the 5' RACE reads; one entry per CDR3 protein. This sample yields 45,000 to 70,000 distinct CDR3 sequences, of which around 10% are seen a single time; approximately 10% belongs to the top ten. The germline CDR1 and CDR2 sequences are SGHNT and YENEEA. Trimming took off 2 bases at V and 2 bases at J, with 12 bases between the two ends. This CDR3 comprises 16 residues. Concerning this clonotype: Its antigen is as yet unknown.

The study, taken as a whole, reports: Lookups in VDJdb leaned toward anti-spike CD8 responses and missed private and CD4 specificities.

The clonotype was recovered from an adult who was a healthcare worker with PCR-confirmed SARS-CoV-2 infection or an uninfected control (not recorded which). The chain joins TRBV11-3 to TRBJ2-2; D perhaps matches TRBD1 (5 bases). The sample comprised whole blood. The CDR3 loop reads CASSLSAGINTGELFF. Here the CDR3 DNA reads TGTGCCAGCAGCTTATCGGCAGGGATTAACACCGGGGAGCTGTTTTTT. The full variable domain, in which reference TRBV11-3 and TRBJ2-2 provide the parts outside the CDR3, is EAGVVQSPRYKIIEKKQPVAFWCNPISGHNTLYWYLQNLGQGPELLIRYENEEAVDDSQLPKDRFSAERLKGVDSTLKIQPAELGDSAVYLCASSLSAGINTGELFFGEGSRLTVL.